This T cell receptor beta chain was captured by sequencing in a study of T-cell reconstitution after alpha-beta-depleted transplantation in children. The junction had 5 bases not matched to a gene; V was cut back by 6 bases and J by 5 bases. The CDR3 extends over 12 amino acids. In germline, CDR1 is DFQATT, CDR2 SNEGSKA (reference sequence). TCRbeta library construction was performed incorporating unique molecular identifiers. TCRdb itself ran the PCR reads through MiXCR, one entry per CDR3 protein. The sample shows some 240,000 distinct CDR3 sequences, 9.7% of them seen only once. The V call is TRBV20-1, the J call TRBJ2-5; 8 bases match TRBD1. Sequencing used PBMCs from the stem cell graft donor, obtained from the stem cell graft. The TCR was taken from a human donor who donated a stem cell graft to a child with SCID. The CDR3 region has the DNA TGCAGTGCCTCGACAGGGGTGGAGACCCAGTACTTC. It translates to CSASTGVETQYF.